The rows below give T cell receptor beta chains drawn from one sample of a study of T-cell memory formation after mild COVID-19. MiXCR was run by TCRdb on the 5' RACE reads, yielding one entry per CDR3 protein. The data show roughly 49,000 distinct CDR3 sequences, around 25% seen once. Sequenced input: PBMCs or a T cell subset sorted from them (not recorded which). Receptors originate from a man between 18 and 29 years old who had mild COVID-19 (a few samples of this study predate the infection). Cell type and time point are not known. Both conserved end residues are part of each CDR3. A D gene is named only where the DNA matches it firmly. The listing skips clone size in some rows; elsewhere it reads once, few, many or a size class.

DNA	CDR3	D	size	V	J
TGTGCCAGCAGTACCCTCGAGGCAGTTTCCTACGAGCAGTACTTC	CASSTLEAVSYEQYF	NA	few	TRBV27	TRBJ2-7
TGTGCCAGCAGCACACGGGACAGGGCTTATAGCAATCAGCCCCAGCATTTT	CASSTRDRAYSNQPQHF	TRBD1	few	TRBV14	TRBJ1-5
TGTGCCAGCAGCTTCGAACTAGCGGGGGACCACAATGAGCAGTTCTTC	CASSFELAGDHNEQFF	TRBD2	many	TRBV7-6	TRBJ2-1
TGTGCCAGCAGCTCGCGGGGGGGGACAGATACGCAGTATTTT	CASSSRGGTDTQYF	TRBD2	few	TRBV7-3	TRBJ2-3
TGTGCCACGGAGGGTCGGGGGGAGACCACAGATACGCAGTATTTT	CATEGRGETTDTQYF	TRBD2	NA	TRBV28	TRBJ2-3
TGCGGCGGGACGGAACTAGCGGGGGGTTCTTACGAGCAGTACTTC	CGGTELAGGSYEQYF	TRBD2	few	TRBV20-1	TRBJ2-7
TGTGCCACCAGTCACTGGGGCACAGATACGCAGTATTTT	CATSHWGTDTQYF	NA	NA	TRBV24-1	TRBJ2-3
TGCGCCAGCAGCCACCCCCGGACAGGAGTTGAAGCTTTCTTT	CASSHPRTGVEAFF	TRBD1	NA	TRBV4-3	TRBJ1-1
TGCGCCAGCAGCCATATCCATGAGCAGTTCTTC	CASSHIHEQFF	NA	NA	TRBV4-1	TRBJ2-1
TGTGCCAGCAGCCAAGATTCATGGCAGGGGGCCGGTGACGGCTACACCTTC	CASSQDSWQGAGDGYTF	TRBD1	NA	TRBV3-1	TRBJ1-2
TGTGCCAGCAGTTTAGTCGGCCAGAACACTGAAGCTTTCTTT	CASSLVGQNTEAFF	NA	NA	TRBV28	TRBJ1-1
TGCGCCAGCAGCCAAGACCTGGCGGGGCTCCCCACAGATACGCAGTATTTT	CASSQDLAGLPTDTQYF	NA	NA	TRBV4-3	TRBJ2-3
TGCGCCAGCAGCCAGAGCTCGTTGGACGGATTATATGGCTACACCTTC	CASSQSSLDGLYGYTF	NA	many	TRBV4-1	TRBJ1-2
TGTGCCAGCAGCATGACCGTCTCCTACGAGCAGTACTTC	CASSMTVSYEQYF	NA	NA	TRBV6-5	TRBJ2-7
TGCAGTGCTAGAGACTGGGACAGGAGCTATGGCTACACCTTC	CSARDWDRSYGYTF	TRBD1	few	TRBV20-1	TRBJ1-2
TGTGCCAGCAGCCCACTGGCGGGGGTCCGCCTGAGCACAGATACGCAGTATTTT	CASSPLAGVRLSTDTQYF	TRBD2	NA	TRBV4-2	TRBJ2-3
TGCAGTGCCAGAGGACAGGGGGCGCAGCATGAGCAGTTCTTC	CSARGQGAQHEQFF	TRBD1	NA	TRBV20-1	TRBJ2-1
TGTGCCAGTCTGGGGGCGAACACCGGGGAGCTGTTTTTT	CASLGANTGELFF	NA	few	TRBV7-6	TRBJ2-2
TGTGCCAGCAGCGCCGGCTATGGCTACACCTTC	CASSAGYGYTF	NA	NA	TRBV5-5	TRBJ1-2
TGTGCCAGCAGTGCCGGTAGGGCTGGGGCCAACGTCCTGACTTTC	CASSAGRAGANVLTF	NA	once	TRBV6-5	TRBJ2-6
TGTGCCAGCAGTCTAACGGGACTTGAGCAGTTCTTC	CASSLTGLEQFF	NA	NA	TRBV27	TRBJ2-1
TGCGCCAGCAGCTACACAGGGGGCGTTTACAATGAGCAGTTCTTC	CASSYTGGVYNEQFF	TRBD1	NA	TRBV5-1	TRBJ2-1
TGTGCCAGCAGCCCCACCGGGACAGGGGCTGGCTACACCTTC	CASSPTGTGAGYTF	TRBD1	NA	TRBV6-1	TRBJ1-2
TGTGCCAGCAGCCCAGGACGGCCCAACACTGAAGCTTTCTTT	CASSPGRPNTEAFF	NA	NA	TRBV7-6	TRBJ1-1
TGTGCCAGCAGCTCATCAGAGGGGGTGAACACTGAAGCTTTCTTT	CASSSSEGVNTEAFF	NA	NA	TRBV7-9	TRBJ1-1
TGTGCCAGCAGCCCCTGGTCCCTCGAGCAGTACTTC	CASSPWSLEQYF	NA	NA	TRBV12-3/TRBV12-4	TRBJ2-7
TGTGCCAGCAGCTTAGCGGCGGGGCCCTCCTACAATGAGCAGTTCTTC	CASSLAAGPSYNEQFF	NA	NA	TRBV7-2	TRBJ2-1
TGTGCCAGCAGGACAGGGAATAATTCACCCCTCCACTTT	CASRTGNNSPLHF	TRBD1	NA	TRBV12-3/TRBV12-4	TRBJ1-6
TGTGCCAGCAGCTTAGCTCGGGACAATATTCTCGGCTACACCTTC	CASSLARDNILGYTF	NA	NA	TRBV7-2	TRBJ1-2
TGCGCCAGCAGGGCCTTCAGCGGGGGGGCTGGAGATACGCAGTATTTT	CASRAFSGGAGDTQYF	TRBD2	many	TRBV5-1	TRBJ2-3
TGTGCCAGCAGCTTACGGGAGGGGGGCACAGATACGCAGTATTTT	CASSLREGGTDTQYF	TRBD2	once	TRBV11-2	TRBJ2-3
TGTGCCAGCAGGGCGAGTAGTGAAAAACTGTTTTTT	CASRASSEKLFF	NA	NA	TRBV6-5	TRBJ1-4
TGTGCCAGCAGTTTCATGGACAGCAATCAGCCCCAGCATTTT	CASSFMDSNQPQHF	NA	NA	TRBV28	TRBJ1-5
TGCAGCGTTGAAGTACCGGGGTTTAATGAAAAACTGTTTTTT	CSVEVPGFNEKLFF	NA	NA	TRBV29-1	TRBJ1-4
TGTGCCAGCAGCCTTCGAACAGGGGGCCCAATCAATGAGCAGTTCTTC	CASSLRTGGPINEQFF	TRBD1	NA	TRBV7-9	TRBJ2-1
TGCGCCAGCAGCCAAGACCAATTGGGTCGATCAGATACGCAGTATTTT	CASSQDQLGRSDTQYF	NA	few	TRBV4-3	TRBJ2-3
TGTGCCAGCAACCAGGTTGGGGCGCGGGGATCCCAAGAGACCCAGTACTTC	CASNQVGARGSQETQYF	NA	NA	TRBV12-3/TRBV12-4	TRBJ2-5
TGTGCCAGCAGCTCAGGGGGGACCAGAATCACAGATACGCAGTATTTT	CASSSGGTRITDTQYF	NA	NA	TRBV9	TRBJ2-3
TGTGCCAGCGGGACGACGCACAGGGATAAAGGAGATACGCAGTATTTT	CASGTTHRDKGDTQYF	NA	few	TRBV12-3/TRBV12-4	TRBJ2-3
TGTGCCAGCAAGCCAGGGGTGGAGACCCAGTACTTC	CASKPGVETQYF	NA	few	TRBV2	TRBJ2-5
TGTGCCAGCAGCAGGACAGGGACCTACACAGATACGCAGTATTTT	CASSRTGTYTDTQYF	TRBD1	many	TRBV12-3/TRBV12-4	TRBJ2-3
TGTGCCACCGGATACGGGGGAATCACAGATACGCAGTATTTT	CATGYGGITDTQYF	NA	NA	TRBV24-1	TRBJ2-3
TGTGCCAGCAGCTTAGCGAGGGGCGGAGTCTGGCCCCAGCATTTT	CASSLARGGVWPQHF	NA	NA	TRBV7-2	TRBJ1-5
TGCAGCGTTCCCCGAGGAGCATTTGGCTACACCTTC	CSVPRGAFGYTF	NA	NA	TRBV29-1	TRBJ1-2
TGCGCCAGCAGCCCTGGGAGCGGCACAGATACGCAGTATTTT	CASSPGSGTDTQYF	NA	few	TRBV4-3	TRBJ2-3
TGCGCCAGCAGCTTGGGACTGGGGGGCTACAATGAGCAGTTCTTC	CASSLGLGGYNEQFF	NA	NA	TRBV5-1	TRBJ2-1
TGCGCCAGCGGCCAGCTCCCGGGGCCGGAGACCCAGTACTTC	CASGQLPGPETQYF	NA	few	TRBV4-1	TRBJ2-5
TGCAGCGTTGACCTTATTGGTGTTACTGAAGCTTTCTTT	CSVDLIGVTEAFF	NA	NA	TRBV29-1	TRBJ1-1
TGTGCCAGCAGCCAAGAGGGAGGGGGGCCCCCAGAGACCCAGTACTTC	CASSQEGGGPPETQYF	NA	few	TRBV4-2	TRBJ2-5
TGTGCCAGCAGCCTAAGCGGGGACGAGCAGTACTTC	CASSLSGDEQYF	TRBD2	NA	TRBV7-9	TRBJ2-7
TGTGCCAGCAGTTACTCGGCGGGCCACACTGAAGCTTTCTTT	CASSYSAGHTEAFF	NA	few	TRBV6-2/TRBV6-3	TRBJ1-1
TGTGCCAGCAGCTTATCACGCACAGATACGCAGTATTTT	CASSLSRTDTQYF	NA	many	TRBV7-6	TRBJ2-3
TGTGCCAGTAGTATTAGGGTAGGCAACGATGAGCAGTTCTTC	CASSIRVGNDEQFF	NA	few	TRBV19	TRBJ2-1
TGTGCCAGCAGCGCCGTTGGGACCCAGTACTTC	CASSAVGTQYF	NA	NA	TRBV6-5	TRBJ2-5
TGTGCCAGCAGCATTGAGACAGGGGAGACCGGGGAGCTGTTTTTT	CASSIETGETGELFF	TRBD1	few	TRBV9	TRBJ2-2